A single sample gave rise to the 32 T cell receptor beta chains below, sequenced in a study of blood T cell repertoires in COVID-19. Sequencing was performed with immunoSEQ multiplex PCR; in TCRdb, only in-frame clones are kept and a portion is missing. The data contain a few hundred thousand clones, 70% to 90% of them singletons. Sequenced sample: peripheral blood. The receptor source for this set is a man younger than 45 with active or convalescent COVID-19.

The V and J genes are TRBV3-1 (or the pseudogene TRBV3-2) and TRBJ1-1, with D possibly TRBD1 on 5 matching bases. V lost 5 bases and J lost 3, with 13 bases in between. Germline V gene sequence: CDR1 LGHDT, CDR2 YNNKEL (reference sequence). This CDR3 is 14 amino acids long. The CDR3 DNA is TGTGCCAGCAGCGTTGGGGGGGAGGACACTGAAGCTTTCTTT. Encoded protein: CASSVGGEDTEAFF.

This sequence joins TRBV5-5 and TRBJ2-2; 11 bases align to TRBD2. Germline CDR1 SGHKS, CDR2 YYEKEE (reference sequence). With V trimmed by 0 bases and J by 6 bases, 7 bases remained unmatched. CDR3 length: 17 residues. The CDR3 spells CASSLGASGGYAGELFF. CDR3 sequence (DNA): TGTGCCAGCAGCTTGGGCGCTAGCGGGGGGTATGCCGGGGAGCTGTTTTTT.

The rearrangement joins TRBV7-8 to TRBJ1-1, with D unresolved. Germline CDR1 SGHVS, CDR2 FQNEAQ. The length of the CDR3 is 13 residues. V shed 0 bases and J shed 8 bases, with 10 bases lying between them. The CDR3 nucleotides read TGTGCCAGCAGCTTAGCGTCGGCAGGAGAAGCTTTCTTT. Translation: CASSLASAGEAFF.

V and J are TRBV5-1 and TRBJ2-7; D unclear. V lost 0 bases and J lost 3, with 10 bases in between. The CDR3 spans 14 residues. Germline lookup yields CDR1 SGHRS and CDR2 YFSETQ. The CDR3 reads CASSLVAGDYEQYF. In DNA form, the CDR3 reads TGCGCCAGCAGCTTGGTGGCAGGCGACTACGAGCAGTACTTC.

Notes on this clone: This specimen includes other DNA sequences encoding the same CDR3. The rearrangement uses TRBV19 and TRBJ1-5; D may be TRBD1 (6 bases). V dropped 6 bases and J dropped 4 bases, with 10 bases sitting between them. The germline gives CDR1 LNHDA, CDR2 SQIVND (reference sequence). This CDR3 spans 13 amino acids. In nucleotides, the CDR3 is TGTGCCAGTAGCTTGGACAGAAATCAGCCCCAGCATTTT. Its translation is CASSLDRNQPQHF.

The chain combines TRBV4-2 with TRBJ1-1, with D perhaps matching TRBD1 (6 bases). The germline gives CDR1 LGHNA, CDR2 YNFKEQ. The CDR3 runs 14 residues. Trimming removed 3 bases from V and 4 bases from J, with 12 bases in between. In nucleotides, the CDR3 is TGTGCCAGCAGCCACCCAGGGGAAGGCACTGAAGCTTTCTTT. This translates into CASSHPGEGTEAFF.

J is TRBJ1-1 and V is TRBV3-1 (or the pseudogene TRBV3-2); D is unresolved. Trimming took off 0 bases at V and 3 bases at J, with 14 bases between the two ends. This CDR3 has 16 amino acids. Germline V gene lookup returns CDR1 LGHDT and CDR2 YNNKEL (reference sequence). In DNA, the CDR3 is TGTGCCAGCAGCCAAGATTTGGGAGGTCTACACACTGAAGCTTTCTTT. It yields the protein CASSQDLGGLHTEAFF.

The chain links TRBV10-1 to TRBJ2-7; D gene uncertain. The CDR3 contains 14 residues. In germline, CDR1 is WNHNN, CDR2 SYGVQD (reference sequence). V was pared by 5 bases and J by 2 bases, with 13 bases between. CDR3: CASSRPETPYEQYF. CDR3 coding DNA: TGCGCCAGCAGTCGCCCCGAAACTCCCTACGAGCAGTACTTC.

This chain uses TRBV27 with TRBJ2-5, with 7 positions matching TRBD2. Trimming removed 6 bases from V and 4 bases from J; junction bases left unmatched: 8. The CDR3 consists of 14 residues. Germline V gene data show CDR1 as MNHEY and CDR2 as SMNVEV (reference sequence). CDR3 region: CASSLSGAGETQYF. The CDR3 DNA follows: TGTGCCAGCAGCCTCAGCGGGGCCGGAGAGACCCAGTACTTC.

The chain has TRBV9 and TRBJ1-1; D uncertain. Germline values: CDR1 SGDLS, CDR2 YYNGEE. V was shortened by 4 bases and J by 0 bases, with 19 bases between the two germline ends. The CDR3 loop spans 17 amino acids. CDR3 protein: CASSSGWQPLLNTEAFF. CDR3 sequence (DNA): TGTGCCAGCAGCTCGGGGTGGCAACCCTTGCTGAACACTGAAGCTTTCTTT.

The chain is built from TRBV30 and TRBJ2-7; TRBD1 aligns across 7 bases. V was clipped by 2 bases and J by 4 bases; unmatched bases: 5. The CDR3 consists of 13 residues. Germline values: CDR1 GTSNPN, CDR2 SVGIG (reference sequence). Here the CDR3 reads CAWSSGTAYEQYF. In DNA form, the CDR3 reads TGTGCCTGGAGTTCCGGGACAGCTTACGAGCAGTACTTC.

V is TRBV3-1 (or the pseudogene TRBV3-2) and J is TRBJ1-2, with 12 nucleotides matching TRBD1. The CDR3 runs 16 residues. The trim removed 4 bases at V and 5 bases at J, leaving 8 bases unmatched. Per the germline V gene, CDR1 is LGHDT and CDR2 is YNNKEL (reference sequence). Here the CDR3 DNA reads TGTGCCAGCAGCCCCCCGGGACAGGGGGCCGCATATGGCTACACCTTC. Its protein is CASSPPGQGAAYGYTF.

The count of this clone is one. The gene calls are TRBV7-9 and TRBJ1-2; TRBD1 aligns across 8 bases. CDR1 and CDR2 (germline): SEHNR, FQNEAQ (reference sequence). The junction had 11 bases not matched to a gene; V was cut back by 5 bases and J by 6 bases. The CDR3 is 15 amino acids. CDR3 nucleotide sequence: TGTGCCAGCAGCCACCAGCGGGCAGGGGGCGATGGCTACACCTTC. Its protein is CASSHQRAGGDGYTF.

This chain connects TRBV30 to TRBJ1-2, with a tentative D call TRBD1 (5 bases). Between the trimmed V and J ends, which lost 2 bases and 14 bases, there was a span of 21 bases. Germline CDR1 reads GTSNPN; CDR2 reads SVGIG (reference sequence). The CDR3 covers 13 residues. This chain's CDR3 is CAWSTAGGEKKTF. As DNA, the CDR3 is TGTGCCTGGAGTACGGCGGGGGGGGAAAAAAAAACCTTC.

The CDR3 DNA sequence: TGTGCCAGTAGTAGGGATCCCGGGGTCGACACTGAAGCTTTCTTT. Translated, it gives CASSRDPGVDTEAFF. V gene TRBV19 combines with J gene TRBJ1-1; D ambiguous. The CDR3 has 15 residues. Germline-derived CDR1 and CDR2 are LNHDA and SQIVND (reference sequence). Trimming shortened V by 4 bases and J by 3 bases, and 15 bases separated the two germline ends.

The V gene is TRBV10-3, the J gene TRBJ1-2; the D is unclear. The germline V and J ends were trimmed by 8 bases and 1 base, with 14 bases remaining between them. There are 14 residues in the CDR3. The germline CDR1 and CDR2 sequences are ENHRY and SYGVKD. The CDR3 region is CAIGEHGVNYGYTF. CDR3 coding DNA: TGTGCCATCGGAGAACACGGAGTTAACTATGGCTACACCTTC.

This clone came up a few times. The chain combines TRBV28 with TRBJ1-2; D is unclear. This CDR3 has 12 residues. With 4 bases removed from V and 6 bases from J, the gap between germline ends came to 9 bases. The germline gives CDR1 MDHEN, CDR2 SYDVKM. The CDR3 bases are TGTGCCAGCAGTTCGGGAGACGATGGCTACACCTTC. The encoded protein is CASSSGDDGYTF.

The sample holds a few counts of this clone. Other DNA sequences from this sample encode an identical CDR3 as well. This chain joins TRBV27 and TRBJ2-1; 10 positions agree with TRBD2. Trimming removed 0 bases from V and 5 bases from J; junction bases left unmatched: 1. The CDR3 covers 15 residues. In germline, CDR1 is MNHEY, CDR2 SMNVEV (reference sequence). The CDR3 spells CASSLSLAGDNEQFF. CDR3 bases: TGTGCCAGCAGTTTATCTCTAGCGGGGGACAATGAGCAGTTCTTC.

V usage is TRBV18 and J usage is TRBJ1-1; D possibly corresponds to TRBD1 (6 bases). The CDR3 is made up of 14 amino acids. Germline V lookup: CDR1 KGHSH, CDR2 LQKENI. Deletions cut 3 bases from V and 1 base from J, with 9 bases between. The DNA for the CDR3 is TGTGCCAGCTCACCTCAGGGGCAGAACACTGAAGCTTTCTTT. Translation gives CASSPQGQNTEAFF.

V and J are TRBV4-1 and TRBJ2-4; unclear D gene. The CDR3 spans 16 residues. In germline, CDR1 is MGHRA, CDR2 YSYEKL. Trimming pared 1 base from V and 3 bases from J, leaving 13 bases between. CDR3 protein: CASSQAALSGKNIQYF. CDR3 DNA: TGCGCCAGCAGCCAAGCCGCCCTTTCGGGCAAAAACATTCAGTACTTC.

CDR3 bases: TGTGCCAGCAGCCGCCATTACGTCAGCGGGGGGAAAGAGACCCAGTACTTC. This codes for CASSRHYVSGGKETQYF. V gene TRBV7-6 combines with J gene TRBJ2-5, with 9 bases fitting TRBD2. After removal of 5 bases from V and 3 bases from J, the junction contained 13 bases not matched to a gene. CDR3 length equals 17 residues. Germline CDR1 reads SGHVS; CDR2 reads FNYEAQ.

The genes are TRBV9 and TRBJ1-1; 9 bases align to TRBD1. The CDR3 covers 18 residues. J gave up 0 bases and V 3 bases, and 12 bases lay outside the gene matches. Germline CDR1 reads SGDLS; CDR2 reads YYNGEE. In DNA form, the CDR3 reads TGTGCCAGCAGCGAGCTTCCCGGGACAGGGTTCATGAACACTGAAGCTTTCTTT. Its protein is CASSELPGTGFMNTEAFF.

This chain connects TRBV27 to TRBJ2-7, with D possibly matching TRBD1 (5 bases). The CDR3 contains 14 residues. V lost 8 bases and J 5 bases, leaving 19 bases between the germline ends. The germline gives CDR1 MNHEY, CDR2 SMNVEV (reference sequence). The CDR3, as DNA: TGTGCCAGCGGCGTAAGGGGTTCGGTCGACGAGCAGTACTTC. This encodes CASGVRGSVDEQYF.

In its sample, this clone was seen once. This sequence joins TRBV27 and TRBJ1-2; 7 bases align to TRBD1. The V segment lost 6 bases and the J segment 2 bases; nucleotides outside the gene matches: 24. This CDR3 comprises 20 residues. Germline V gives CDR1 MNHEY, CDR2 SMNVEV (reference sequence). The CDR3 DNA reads TGTGCCAGCAGAAAGGGAAGGACAGGAATCACATCCGCCCCAAACTATGGCTACACCTTC. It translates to CASRKGRTGITSAPNYGYTF.

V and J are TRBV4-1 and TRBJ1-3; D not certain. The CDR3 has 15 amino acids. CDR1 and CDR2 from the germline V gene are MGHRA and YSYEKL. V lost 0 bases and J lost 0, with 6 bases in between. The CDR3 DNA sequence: TGCGCCAGCAGCCAAGATCAGGCCTCTGGAAACACCATATATTTT. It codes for CASSQDQASGNTIYF.

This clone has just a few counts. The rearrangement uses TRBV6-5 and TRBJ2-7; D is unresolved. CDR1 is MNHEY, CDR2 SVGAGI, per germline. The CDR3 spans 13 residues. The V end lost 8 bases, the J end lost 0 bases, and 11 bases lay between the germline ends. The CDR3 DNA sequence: TGTGCCAGCCAGGAAAACTTCTCCTACGAGCAGTACTTC. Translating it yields CASQENFSYEQYF.

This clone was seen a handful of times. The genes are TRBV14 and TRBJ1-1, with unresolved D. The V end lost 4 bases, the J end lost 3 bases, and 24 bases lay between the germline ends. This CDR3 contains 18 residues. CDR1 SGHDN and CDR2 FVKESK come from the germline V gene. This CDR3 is CASSLEWYEGSSDTEAFF. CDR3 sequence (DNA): TGTGCCAGCAGCCTTGAGTGGTATGAAGGGAGTTCGGACACTGAAGCTTTCTTT.

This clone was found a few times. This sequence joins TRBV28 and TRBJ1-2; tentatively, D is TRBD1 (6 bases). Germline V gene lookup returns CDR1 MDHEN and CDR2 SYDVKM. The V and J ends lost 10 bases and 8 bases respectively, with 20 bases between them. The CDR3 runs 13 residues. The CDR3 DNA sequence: TGTGCCATCTCCAGGGGCGTGGGTTGGGGCTACACCTTC. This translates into CAISRGVGWGYTF.

CDR3 DNA: TGTGCCAGCAGCTTAGTTAGGGGCTCTGGGGCCAACGTCCTGACTTTC. Translated: CASSLVRGSGANVLTF. This sequence joins TRBV7-8 and TRBJ2-6; tentative D call: TRBD1 (5 bases). The CDR3 contains 16 residues. Germline assignment: CDR1 SGHVS and CDR2 FQNEAQ. Deletions cut 1 base from V and 0 bases from J, with 7 bases between.

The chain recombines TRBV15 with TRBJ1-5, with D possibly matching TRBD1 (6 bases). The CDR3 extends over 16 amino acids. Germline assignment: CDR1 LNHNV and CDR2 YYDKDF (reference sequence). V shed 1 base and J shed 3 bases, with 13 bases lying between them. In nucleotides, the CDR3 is TGTGCCACCAGCAGAGGGGTACAGGGAACCAATCAGCCCCAGCATTTT. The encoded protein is CATSRGVQGTNQPQHF. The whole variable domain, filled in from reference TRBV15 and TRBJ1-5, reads DAMVIQNPRYQVTQFGKPVTLSCSQTLNHNVMYWYQQKSSQAPKLLFHYYDKDFNNEADTPDNFQSRRPNTSFCFLDIRSPGLGDTAMYLCATSRGVQGTNQPQHFGDGTRLSIL.

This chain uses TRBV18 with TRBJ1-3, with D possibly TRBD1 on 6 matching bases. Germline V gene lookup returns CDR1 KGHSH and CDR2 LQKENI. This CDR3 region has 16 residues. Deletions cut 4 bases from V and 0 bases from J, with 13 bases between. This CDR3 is CASSQAGAASGNTIYF. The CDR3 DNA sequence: TGTGCCAGCTCACAGGCGGGGGCCGCCTCTGGAAACACCATATATTTT.

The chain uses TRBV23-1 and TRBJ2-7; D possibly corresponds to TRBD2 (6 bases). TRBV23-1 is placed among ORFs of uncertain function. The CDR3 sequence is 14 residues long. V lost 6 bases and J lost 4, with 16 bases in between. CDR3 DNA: TGCGCCAGCAGACGGGACTCCTCAGAGTACGAGCAGTACTTC. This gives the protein CASRRDSSEYEQYF.